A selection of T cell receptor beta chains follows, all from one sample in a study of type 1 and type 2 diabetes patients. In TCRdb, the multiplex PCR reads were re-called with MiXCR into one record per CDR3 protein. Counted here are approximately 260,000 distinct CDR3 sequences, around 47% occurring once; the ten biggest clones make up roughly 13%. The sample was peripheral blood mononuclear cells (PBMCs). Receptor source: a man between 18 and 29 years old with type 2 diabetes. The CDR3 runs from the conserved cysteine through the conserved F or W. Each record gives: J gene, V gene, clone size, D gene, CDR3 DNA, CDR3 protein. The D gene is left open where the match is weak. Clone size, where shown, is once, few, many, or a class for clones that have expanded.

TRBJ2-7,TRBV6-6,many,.,TGTGCCAGCAGTTACTCGAGTTACGAGCAGTACTTC,CASSYSSYEQYF
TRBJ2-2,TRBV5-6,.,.,TGTGCCAGCAGCGCGTCTGTCACCGGGGAGCTGTTTTTT,CASSASVTGELFF
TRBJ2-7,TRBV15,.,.,TGTGCCACCAGCAAGGCCGGGACATTTTACGAGCAGTACTTC,CATSKAGTFYEQYF
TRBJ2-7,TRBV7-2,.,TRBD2,TGTGCCAGCAGCTTAGATGGGCGACTTAGCGGGCCACTCTCCTACGAGCAGTACTTC,CASSLDGRLSGPLSYEQYF
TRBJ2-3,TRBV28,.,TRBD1,TGTGCCAGCAGTTTCTCTCGGACAGGGTCAGATACGCAGTATTTT,CASSFSRTGSDTQYF
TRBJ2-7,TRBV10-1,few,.,TGCGCCAGCAGTGAGTCTTGGGGGCGAGAGACCCAGTATTTC,CASSESWGRETQYF
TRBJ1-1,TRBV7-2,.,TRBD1,TGTGCCAGCTACGAGGACAGGGCGAACACTGAAGCTTTCTTT,CASYEDRANTEAFF
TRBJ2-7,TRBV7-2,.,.,TGTGCCAGCAGTGCGCGGGGACAGTCGTTTACCTACGAGCAGTACTTC,CASSARGQSFTYEQYF
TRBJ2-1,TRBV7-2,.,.,TGTGCCAGCAGCTTTTACCGTGCCCAGGCCTACAATGAGCAGTTCTTC,CASSFYRAQAYNEQFF
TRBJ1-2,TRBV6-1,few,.,TGTGCCAGCAGTGATCTTCGGGGGACCAGTGGCTACACCTTC,CASSDLRGTSGYTF
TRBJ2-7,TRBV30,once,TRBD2,TGTGCCTGGAGTCGGAAGGGGACTAGCCGTCGGGAGCAGTACTTC,CAWSRKGTSRREQYF
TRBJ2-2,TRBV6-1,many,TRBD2,TGTGCCAGCAGTGGGGCTAGCGGAACAACCGGGGAGCTGTTTTTT,CASSGASGTTGELFF
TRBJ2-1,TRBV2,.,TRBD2,TGTGCCATCAGGAGACTAGCGGAGGACAATGAGCAGTTCTTC,CAIRRLAEDNEQFF
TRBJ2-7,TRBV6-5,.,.,TGTGCCAGCAGTTACTCAGACAGCCACGAGCAGTACTTC,CASSYSDSHEQYF
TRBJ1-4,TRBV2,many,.,TGTGCCAGCAGGGGGCATGCAACTAATGAAAAACTGTTTTTT,CASRGHATNEKLFF
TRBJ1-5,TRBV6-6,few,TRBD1,TGTGCCAGCAGTAATGGGACAGGGGGGAATCAGCCCCAGCATTTT,CASSNGTGGNQPQHF
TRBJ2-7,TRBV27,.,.,TGTGCCAGCAGTTTTGGGGTCACCTACGAGCAGTACTTC,CASSFGVTYEQYF
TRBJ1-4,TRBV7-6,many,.,TGTGCCAGCAGCTTATCCGCAACTAATGAAAAACTGTTTTTT,CASSLSATNEKLFF
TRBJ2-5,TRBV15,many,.,TGTGCCACCAGCAGAGATGTGAACGGGGAGACCCAGTACTTC,CATSRDVNGETQYF
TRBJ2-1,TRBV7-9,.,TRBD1,TGTGCCAGCAGCCCGACAGGGGACAACAATGAGCAGTTCTTC,CASSPTGDNNEQFF
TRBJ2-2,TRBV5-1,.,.,TGCGCCAGCAGCTCCCAGCGGAGTTCGTACACCGGGGAGCTGTTTTTT,CASSSQRSSYTGELFF
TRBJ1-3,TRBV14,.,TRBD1,TGTGCCAGCAGCTCCCGGTCGGACAGGCTCTCTGGAAACACCATATATTTT,CASSSRSDRLSGNTIYF
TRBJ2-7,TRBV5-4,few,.,TGTGCCAGCAGCTATGGGACGAACTACGAGCAGTACTTC,CASSYGTNYEQYF
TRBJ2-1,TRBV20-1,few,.,TGCAGTGCTAGAGACTACAATGAGCAGTTCTTC,CSARDYNEQFF
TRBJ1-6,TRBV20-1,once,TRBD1,TGCAGTGCTACTCCGACAGGGTTCAATTCACCCCTCCACTTT,CSATPTGFNSPLHF
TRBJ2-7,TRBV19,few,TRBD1,TGTGCCAGTAGTTCGCGGGACAGGTCCACCTACGAGCAGTACTTC,CASSSRDRSTYEQYF
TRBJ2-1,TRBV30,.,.,TGCGCCTGGGGATTGGATGAGCAGTCCTTC,CAWGLDEQSF
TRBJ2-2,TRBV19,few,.,TGTGCCAGTAGGGGGGCCGGGGAGCTGTTTTTT,CASRGAGELFF
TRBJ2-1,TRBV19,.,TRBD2,TGTACCAGTAGTATACTGAGCGGGAACAATGAGCAGTTCTTC,CTSSILSGNNEQFF
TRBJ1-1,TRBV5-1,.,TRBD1,TGCGCCAGCAGCCCCACCTTATCCAGGGGGCCCCCTGAAGCTTTCTTT,CASSPTLSRGPPEAFF
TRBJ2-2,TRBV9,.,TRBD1,TGTGCCAGCAGCTCAGGACAGGGGTGGTTGGAGCTGTTTTTT,CASSSGQGWLELFF
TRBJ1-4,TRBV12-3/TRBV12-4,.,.,TGTGCCAGCAGCGACGCTGCAACTAATGAAAAACTGTTTTTT,CASSDAATNEKLFF
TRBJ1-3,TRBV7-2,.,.,TGTGCCAGCAGCTTAACTGGGTCTGGAAACACCATATATTTT,CASSLTGSGNTIYF
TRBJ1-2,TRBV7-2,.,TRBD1,TGTGCCAGCAGCTGGGACAGAAGCTATGGCTACACCTTC,CASSWDRSYGYTF
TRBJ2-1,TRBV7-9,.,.,TGTGCCAGCAGCAGACAACTGACAGGCAGGCAGTTCTTC,CASSRQLTGRQFF
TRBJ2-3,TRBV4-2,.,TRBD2,TGTGCCAGCAGCCAAGATTCTAGCGGGAGTGTTGTTACAGATACGCAGTATTTT,CASSQDSSGSVVTDTQYF
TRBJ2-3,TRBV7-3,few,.,TGTGCCAGCAGCTTAATGTCTCGAGGGGGCACAGATACGCAGTATTTT,CASSLMSRGGTDTQYF
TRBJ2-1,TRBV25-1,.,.,TGTGCCAGCACCGACAAATTATACAATGAGCAGTTCTTC,CASTDKLYNEQFF
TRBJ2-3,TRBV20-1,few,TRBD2,TGCAGTGCTAGAGCGACTAGCGGGCGGAGCACAGATACGCAGTATTTT,CSARATSGRSTDTQYF
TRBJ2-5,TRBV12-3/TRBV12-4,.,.,TGTGCCAGCAGTGTGCAGGCCCGGGGGACCCAGTACTTC,CASSVQARGTQYF
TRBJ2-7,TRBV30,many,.,TGTGCCTGGAGTCGGCAGACCCTCGGGAAGCAGTACTTC,CAWSRQTLGKQYF
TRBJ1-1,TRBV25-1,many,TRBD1,TGTGCCAGCAGTGAAACAGGGGCCACTGAAGCTTTCTTT,CASSETGATEAFF
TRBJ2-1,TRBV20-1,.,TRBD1,TGCAGTGCTAGATCGGCCTCCAGGGGGCTTAACAATGAGCAGTTCTTC,CSARSASRGLNNEQFF
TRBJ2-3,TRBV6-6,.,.,TGTGCCAGCAGTTACTCGGGACGGCTAAGCACAGATACGCAGTATTTT,CASSYSGRLSTDTQYF
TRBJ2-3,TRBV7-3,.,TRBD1,TGTGCCAGCAGCTTAAACAGGGGCTGGGCAGATACGCAGTATTTT,CASSLNRGWADTQYF
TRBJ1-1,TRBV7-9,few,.,TGTGCCAGCAGCTTAGACAGGGAGAACACTGAAGCTTTCTTT,CASSLDRENTEAFF
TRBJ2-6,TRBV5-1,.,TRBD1,TGCGCCAGCAGCCCTCGGACAGGGCTCAGCTCTGGGGCCAACGTCCTGACTTTC,CASSPRTGLSSGANVLTF
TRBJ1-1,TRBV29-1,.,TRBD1,TGCAGCTCCTGGACAGGGAACACTGAAGCTTTCTTT,CSSWTGNTEAFF
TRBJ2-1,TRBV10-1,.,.,TGCGCCAGCAGTGGCTCGGGGGACCTTTCGTTCGATGAGCAGTTCTTC,CASSGSGDLSFDEQFF
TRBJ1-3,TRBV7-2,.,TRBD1,TGTGCCAGCAAGCGGGACAGCCCTGGAAACACCATATATTTT,CASKRDSPGNTIYF